The following is a TCR beta chain sequence with its context. These data belong to a study of CD4 and CD8 cells across lung adenocarcinoma regions. The germline gives CDR1 WNHNN, CDR2 SYGVQD (reference sequence). The CDR3 is made up of 14 amino acids. Localized lung adenocarcinoma, a non-small cell lung cancer, affected the donors. Each CDR3 protein is one row after TCRdb ran MiXCR on the PCR reads. The repertoire holds 7,500 to 8,000 distinct CDR3 sequences, with around 58% as singletons. The specimen sequenced was CD4+ T cells from the center of a lung tumor. This TCR came from a female donor with lung adenocarcinoma. The CD4 and CD8 labels of this study may be unreliable. The genes are TRBV10-1 and TRBJ2-4; D call uncertain. The J call is doubtful: the DNA matches TRBJ2-1 better. For the CDR3, the DNA is TGCGCCAGCAGGGCATGGCAGGCAAAAAATGAGCAGTTCTTC. This gives the protein CASRAWQAKNEQFF.